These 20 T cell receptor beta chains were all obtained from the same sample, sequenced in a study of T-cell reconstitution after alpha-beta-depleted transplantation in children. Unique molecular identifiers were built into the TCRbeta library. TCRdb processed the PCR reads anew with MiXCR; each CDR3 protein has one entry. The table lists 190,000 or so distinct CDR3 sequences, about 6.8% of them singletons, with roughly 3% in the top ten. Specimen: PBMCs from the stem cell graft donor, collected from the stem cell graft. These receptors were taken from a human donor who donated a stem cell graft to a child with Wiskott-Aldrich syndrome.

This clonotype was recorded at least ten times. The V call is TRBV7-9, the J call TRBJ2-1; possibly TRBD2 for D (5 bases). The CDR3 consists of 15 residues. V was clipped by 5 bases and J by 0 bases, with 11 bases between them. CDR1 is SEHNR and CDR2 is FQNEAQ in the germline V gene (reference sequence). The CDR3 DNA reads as TGTGCCAGCAGCACGGACTTATCCTCCTACAATGAGCAGTTCTTC. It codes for CASSTDLSSYNEQFF.

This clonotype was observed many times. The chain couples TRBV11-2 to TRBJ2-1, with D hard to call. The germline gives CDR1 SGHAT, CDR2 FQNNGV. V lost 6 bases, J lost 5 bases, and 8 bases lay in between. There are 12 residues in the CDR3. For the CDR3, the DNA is TGTGCCAGCAGTAAGAAGAACAATGAGCAGTTCTTC. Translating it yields CASSKKNNEQFF.

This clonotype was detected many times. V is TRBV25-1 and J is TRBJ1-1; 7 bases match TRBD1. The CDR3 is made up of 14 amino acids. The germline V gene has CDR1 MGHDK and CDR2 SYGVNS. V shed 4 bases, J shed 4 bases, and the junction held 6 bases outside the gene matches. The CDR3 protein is CASSVGSGGTEAFF. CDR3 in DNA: TGTGCCAGCAGTGTCGGCTCAGGGGGCACTGAAGCTTTCTTT.

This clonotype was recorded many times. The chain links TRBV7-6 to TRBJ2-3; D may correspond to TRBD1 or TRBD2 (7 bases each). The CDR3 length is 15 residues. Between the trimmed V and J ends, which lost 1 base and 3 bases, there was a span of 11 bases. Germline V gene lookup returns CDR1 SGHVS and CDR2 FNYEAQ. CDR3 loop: CASSLVQGGTDTQYF. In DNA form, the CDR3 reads TGTGCCAGCAGCTTAGTGCAGGGGGGGACAGATACGCAGTATTTT.

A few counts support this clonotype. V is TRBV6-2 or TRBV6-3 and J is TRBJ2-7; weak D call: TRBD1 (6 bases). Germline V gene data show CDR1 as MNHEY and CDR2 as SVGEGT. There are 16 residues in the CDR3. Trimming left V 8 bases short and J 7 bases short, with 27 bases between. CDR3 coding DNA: TGTGCCAGCTTCCCAGACGGTGGGACACTAAACGGGGAGCAGTACTTC. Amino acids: CASFPDGGTLNGEQYF.

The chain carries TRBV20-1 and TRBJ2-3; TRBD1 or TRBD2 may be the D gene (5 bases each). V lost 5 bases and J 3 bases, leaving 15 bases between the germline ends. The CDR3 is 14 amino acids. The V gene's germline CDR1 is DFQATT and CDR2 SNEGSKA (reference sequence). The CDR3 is CSAPPGLLTDTQYF. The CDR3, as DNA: TGCAGTGCTCCCCCGGGGCTGCTAACAGATACGCAGTATTTT.

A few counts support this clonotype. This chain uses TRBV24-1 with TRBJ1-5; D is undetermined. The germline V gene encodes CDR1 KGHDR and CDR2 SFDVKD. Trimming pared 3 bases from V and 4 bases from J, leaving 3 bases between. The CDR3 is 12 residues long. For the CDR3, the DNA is TGTGCCACCAGTGATGGAAATCAGCCCCAGCATTTT. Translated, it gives CATSDGNQPQHF.

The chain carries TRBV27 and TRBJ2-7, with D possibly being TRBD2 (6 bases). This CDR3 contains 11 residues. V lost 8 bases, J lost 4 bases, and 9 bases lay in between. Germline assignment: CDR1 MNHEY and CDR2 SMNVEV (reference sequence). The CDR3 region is CASGRGYEQYF. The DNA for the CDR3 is TGTGCCAGCGGCCGGGGGTACGAGCAGTACTTC.

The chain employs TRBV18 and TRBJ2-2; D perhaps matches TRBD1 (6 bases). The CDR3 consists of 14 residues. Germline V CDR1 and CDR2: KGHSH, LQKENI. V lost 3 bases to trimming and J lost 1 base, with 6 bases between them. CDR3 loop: CASSPDRNTGELFF. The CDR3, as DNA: TGTGCCAGCTCACCGGACAGGAACACCGGGGAGCTGTTTTTT.

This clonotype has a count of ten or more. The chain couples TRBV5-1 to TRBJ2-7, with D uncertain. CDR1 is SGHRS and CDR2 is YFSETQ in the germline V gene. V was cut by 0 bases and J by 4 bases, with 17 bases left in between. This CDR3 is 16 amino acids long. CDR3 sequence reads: CASSLAPGLGSYEQYF. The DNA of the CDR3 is TGCGCCAGCAGCTTGGCCCCCGGGCTGGGCTCGTACGAGCAGTACTTC.

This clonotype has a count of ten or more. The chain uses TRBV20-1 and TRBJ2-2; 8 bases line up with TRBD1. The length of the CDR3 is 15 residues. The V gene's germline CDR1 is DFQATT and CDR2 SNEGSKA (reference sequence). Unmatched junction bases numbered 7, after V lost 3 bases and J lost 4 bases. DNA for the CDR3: TGCAGTGCTAGGAGGACAGGGTCGGGCACCGGGGAGCTGTTTTTT. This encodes CSARRTGSGTGELFF.

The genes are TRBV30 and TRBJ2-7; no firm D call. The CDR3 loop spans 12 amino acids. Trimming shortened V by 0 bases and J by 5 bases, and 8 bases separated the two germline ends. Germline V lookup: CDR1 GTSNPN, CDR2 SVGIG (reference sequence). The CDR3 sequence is CAWSVRYNEQYF. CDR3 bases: TGTGCCTGGAGTGTCAGGTATAACGAGCAGTACTTC.

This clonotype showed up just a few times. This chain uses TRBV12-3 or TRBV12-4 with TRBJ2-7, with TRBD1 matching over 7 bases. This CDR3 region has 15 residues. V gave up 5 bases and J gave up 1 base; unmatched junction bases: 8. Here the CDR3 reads CASSLGPRGSYEQYF. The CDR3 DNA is TGTGCCAGCAGTCTAGGCCCCAGGGGGTCCTACGAGCAGTACTTC.

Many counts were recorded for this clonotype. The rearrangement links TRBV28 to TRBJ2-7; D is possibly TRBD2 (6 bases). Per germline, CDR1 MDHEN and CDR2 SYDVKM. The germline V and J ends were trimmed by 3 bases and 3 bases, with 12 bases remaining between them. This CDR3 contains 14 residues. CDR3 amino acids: CASSLAGRNYEQYF. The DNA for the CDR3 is TGTGCCAGCAGTTTGGCAGGGAGGAACTACGAGCAGTACTTC.

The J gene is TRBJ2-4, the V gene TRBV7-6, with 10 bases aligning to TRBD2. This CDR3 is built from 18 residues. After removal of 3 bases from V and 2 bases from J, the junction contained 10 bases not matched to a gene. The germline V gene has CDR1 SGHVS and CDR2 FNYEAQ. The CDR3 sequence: CASSFSVASGSTKNIQYF. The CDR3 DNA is TGTGCCAGCAGCTTTAGTGTTGCTAGCGGGAGTACCAAAAACATTCAGTACTTC.

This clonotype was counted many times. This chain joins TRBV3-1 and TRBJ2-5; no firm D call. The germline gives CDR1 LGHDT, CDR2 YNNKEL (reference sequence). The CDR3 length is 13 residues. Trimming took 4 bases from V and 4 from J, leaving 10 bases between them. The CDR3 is CASSPRTRETQYF. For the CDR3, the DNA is TGTGCCAGCAGCCCCCGGACCCGAGAGACCCAGTACTTC.

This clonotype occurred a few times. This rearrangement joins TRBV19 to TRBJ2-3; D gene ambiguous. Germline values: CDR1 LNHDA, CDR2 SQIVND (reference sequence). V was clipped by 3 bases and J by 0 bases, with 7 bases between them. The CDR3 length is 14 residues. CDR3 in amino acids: CASSMGGSTDTQYF. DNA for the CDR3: TGTGCCAGTAGTATGGGTGGAAGCACAGATACGCAGTATTTT.

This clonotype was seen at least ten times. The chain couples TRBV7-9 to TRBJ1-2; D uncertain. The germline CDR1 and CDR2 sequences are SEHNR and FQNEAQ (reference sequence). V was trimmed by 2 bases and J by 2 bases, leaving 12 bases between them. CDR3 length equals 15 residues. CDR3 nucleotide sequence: TGTGCCAGCAGCTTATCTGGGAGGGCGAACTATGGCTACACCTTC. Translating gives CASSLSGRANYGYTF.

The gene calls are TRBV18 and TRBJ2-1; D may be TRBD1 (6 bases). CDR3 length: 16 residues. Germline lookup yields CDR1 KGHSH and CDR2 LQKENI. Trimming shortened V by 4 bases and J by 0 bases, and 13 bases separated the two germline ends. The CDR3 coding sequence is TGTGCCAGCTCACACCAGGGGTACAGCTCCTACAATGAGCAGTTCTTC. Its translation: CASSHQGYSSYNEQFF.

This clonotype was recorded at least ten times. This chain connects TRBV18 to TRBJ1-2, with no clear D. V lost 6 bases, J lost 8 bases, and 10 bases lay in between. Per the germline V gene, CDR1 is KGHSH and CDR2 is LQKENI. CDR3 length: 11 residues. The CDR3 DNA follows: TGTGCCAGCTCGAACGGTGGAGGCTACACCTTC. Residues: CASSNGGGYTF.